The rows below give T cell receptor beta chains drawn from one sample of a study of control samples from healthy donors and cancer patients. TCRdb's copy holds only in-frame clones and misses some; the assay was immunoSEQ multiplex PCR. The table records 57,000 or so clones, around 95% of them present only once. Input material: blood. The receptors were gathered from a man aged 25-40 years in good health. Each CDR3 is given with its conserved first and last residue. The D gene is left open where the match is weak. Not every row has a clone size; where given, it reads once, few, many or a size class.

j_gene	abundance	v_gene	d_gene	CDR3aa	CDR3nt
TRBJ1-3	NA	TRBV10-3	NA	CAISEAGSSGNTIYF	TGTGCCATCAGTGAGGCCGGGAGCTCTGGAAACACCATATATTTT
TRBJ1-1	NA	TRBV7-3	NA	CASSLTGGVGEAFF	TGTGCCAGCAGCTTAACGGGAGGGGTTGGTGAAGCTTTCTTT
TRBJ1-6	NA	TRBV7-9	NA	CASSLIHGSYNSPLHF	TGTGCCAGCAGCCTAATCCACGGTTCTTATAATTCACCCCTCCACTTT
TRBJ2-2	NA	TRBV30	NA	CAWSRMQSTGELFF	TGTGCCTGGAGCCGGATGCAGTCCACCGGGGAGCTGTTTTTT
TRBJ1-5	NA	TRBV30	NA	CAWSVGRQPQHF	TGTGCCTGGAGTGTAGGGCGACAGCCCCAGCATTTT
TRBJ2-7	NA	TRBV2	TRBD1	CASSEATGTGYYEQYF	TGTGCCAGCAGTGAAGCGACCGGGACAGGATACTACGAGCAGTACTTC
TRBJ2-2	NA	TRBV4-1	NA	CASSQGVAMGSGELFF	TGCGCCAGCAGCCAAGGCGTGGCTATGGGCTCCGGGGAGCTGTTTTTT
TRBJ2-7	NA	TRBV28	NA	CASRGDTNEQYF	TGTGCCTCGAGGGGGGATACCAACGAGCAGTACTTC
TRBJ1-2	NA	TRBV19	NA	CASSPRVPGTYGYTF	TGTGCCAGTAGTCCCCGTGTTCCGGGCACCTATGGCTACACCTTC
TRBJ2-2	NA	TRBV11-2	NA	CASRRGTGDTGELFF	TGTGCCAGCAGGCGGGGGACAGGTGACACCGGGGAGCTGTTTTTT
TRBJ2-5	NA	TRBV28	NA	CASSAQTLPETQYF	TGTGCCAGCAGTGCTCAAACCCTCCCGGAGACCCAGTACTTC
TRBJ1-2	NA	TRBV9	NA	CASSVAGVGRGYTF	TGTGCCAGCAGCGTAGCAGGGGTCGGACGTGGCTACACCTTC
TRBJ1-1	NA	TRBV11-2	NA	CASSPTRNTEAFF	TGTGCCAGCAGTCCGACACGGAACACTGAAGCTTTCTTT
TRBJ1-1	once	TRBV29-1	NA	CSLIREAFF	TGCAGCCTTATACGTGAAGCTTTCTTT
TRBJ2-1	NA	TRBV19	TRBD1	CASSIKIYRGDEQFF	TGTGCCAGTAGTATAAAAATATACAGGGGGGATGAGCAGTTCTTC
TRBJ1-2	NA	TRBV6-2/TRBV6-3	TRBD1	CASSPRDRVNYGYTF	TGTGCCAGCAGTCCGAGGGACAGGGTGAACTATGGCTACACCTTC
TRBJ2-2	NA	TRBV5-4	NA	CASSLMNTGELFF	TGTGCCAGCAGCTTAATGAACACCGGGGAGCTGTTTTTT
TRBJ1-2	NA	TRBV5-5	TRBD1	CASSLAPGRGTYGYTF	TGTGCCAGCAGCTTGGCCCCAGGCAGGGGGACCTATGGCTACACCTTC
TRBJ2-7	NA	TRBV28	NA	CASSLRGSYEQYF	TGTGCCAGCAGCCTGAGAGGCAGCTACGAGCAGTACTTC
TRBJ1-1	NA	TRBV5-5	NA	CASSLGGTYPTEAFF	TGTGCCAGCAGCTTGGGGGGGACATACCCCACTGAAGCTTTCTTT
TRBJ1-2	NA	TRBV10-2	NA	CASSESGQTYGYTF	TGCGCCAGCAGTGAGAGCGGGCAGACCTATGGCTACACCTTC
TRBJ1-4	NA	TRBV24-1	NA	CAVREGGEKLFF	TGTGCCGTTAGGGAGGGGGGGGAAAAACTGTTTTTT
TRBJ2-1	NA	TRBV21-1	NA	CASSKGRLEREGYNEQFF	TGTGCCAGCAGCAAAGGGCGGCTTGAGCGGGAGGGTTACAATGAGCAGTTCTTC
TRBJ1-6	NA	TRBV3-1/TRBV3-2	NA	CASTDPSSGSPLHF	TGTGCCAGCACGGACCCTTCATCAGGTTCACCCCTCCACTTT
TRBJ1-3	NA	TRBV5-1	NA	CASSQGLGASGNTIYF	TGCGCCAGCAGCCAGGGACTGGGGGCGTCTGGAAACACCATATATTTT
TRBJ2-5	few	TRBV6-2/TRBV6-3	NA	CASSPDDSEKETQYF	TGTGCCAGCAGTCCGGATGACTCGGAGAAAGAGACCCAGTACTTC
TRBJ2-3	NA	TRBV13	TRBD2	CASSLPRLAGRADTQYF	TGTGCCAGCAGCCTCCCGAGGCTAGCGGGACGGGCAGATACGCAGTATTTT
TRBJ1-4	NA	TRBV5-6	NA	CASSLGWGRAEKLFF	TGTGCCAGCAGCTTGGGATGGGGGAGAGCTGAAAAACTGTTTTTT
TRBJ1-5	NA	TRBV5-1	NA	CASSLDGDRNQPQHF	TGCGCCAGCAGCTTGGATGGGGACCGTAATCAGCCCCAGCATTTT
TRBJ1-2	NA	TRBV9	NA	CASSVTSAVYGYTF	TGTGCCAGCAGCGTGACCTCGGCCGTCTATGGCTACACCTTC
TRBJ2-4	few	TRBV19	NA	CASRPGLGGNIQYF	TGTGCCAGTAGGCCGGGACTCGGGGGAAACATTCAGTACTTC
TRBJ2-3	NA	TRBV24-1	NA	CATSDLVDITDTQYF	TGTGCCACCAGTGATTTAGTAGACATCACAGATACGCAGTATTTT
TRBJ1-3	NA	TRBV5-4	NA	CASSLRAGVVNSGNTIYF	TGTGCCAGCAGCTTGCGGGCGGGGGTTGTGAACTCTGGAAACACCATATATTTT
TRBJ2-3	NA	TRBV27	NA	CASSPRVIEDTQYF	TGTGCCAGCAGTCCCCGAGTTATTGAAGATACGCAGTATTTT
TRBJ1-5	NA	TRBV30	NA	CAWSRRNNQPQHF	TGTGCCTGGAGTCGACGGAACAATCAGCCCCAGCATTTT
TRBJ2-1	NA	TRBV5-5	NA	CASSPPYEYNEQFF	TGTGCCAGCAGTCCTCCTTACGAGTACAATGAGCAGTTCTTC
TRBJ2-1	NA	TRBV7-9	NA	CASSGWASQSSYNEQFF	TGTGCCAGCAGCGGGTGGGCTAGCCAGAGCTCCTACAATGAGCAGTTCTTC
TRBJ1-6	NA	TRBV3-1/TRBV3-2	NA	CASSQVGGNSPLHF	TGTGCCAGCAGCCAAGTAGGGGGAAATTCACCCCTCCACTTT
TRBJ2-7	NA	TRBV7-2	TRBD2	CASSSAAGGYEQYF	TGTGCCAGCAGCTCCGCAGCGGGGGGGTACGAGCAGTACTTC
TRBJ1-1	few	TRBV6-1	NA	CASSEAGGTEAFF	TGTGCCAGCAGTGAAGCAGGGGGCACTGAAGCTTTCTTT
TRBJ2-7	NA	TRBV7-9	TRBD1	CASSLAGQGAREQYF	TGTGCCAGCAGCTTAGCCGGGCAGGGGGCGAGGGAGCAGTACTTC
TRBJ1-6	NA	TRBV18	NA	CASSPSGKDSPLHF	TGTGCCAGCTCACCGTCGGGGAAGGATTCACCCCTCCACTTT
TRBJ1-1	NA	TRBV11-3	NA	CASSPGPNTEAFF	TGTGCCAGCAGCCCCGGGCCGAACACTGAAGCTTTCTTT
TRBJ1-2	NA	TRBV4-1	NA	CASSQPQGLEGGYTF	TGCGCCAGCAGCCAGCCACAGGGCCTGGAAGGGGGCTACACCTTC
TRBJ1-5	NA	TRBV4-3	NA	CASSQAHRENQPQHF	TGCGCCAGCAGCCAAGCCCACAGAGAGAATCAGCCCCAGCATTTT
TRBJ2-1	few	TRBV9	NA	CASSVAEGRGEQFF	TGTGCCAGCAGCGTAGCTGAGGGTCGAGGGGAGCAGTTCTTC
TRBJ1-2	NA	TRBV9	NA	CASKGNTGMELYGYTF	TGTGCCAGCAAGGGGAACACTGGCATGGAGCTCTATGGCTACACCTTC
TRBJ1-1	NA	TRBV7-9	NA	CASSLAIYEAFF	TGTGCCAGCAGCTTAGCAATTTATGAAGCTTTCTTT
TRBJ1-3	once	TRBV10-3	NA	CAISDLGGDGNTIYF	TGTGCCATCAGTGACCTCGGGGGAGACGGAAACACCATATATTTT
TRBJ2-1	NA	TRBV30	TRBD2	CAWDRSGNDEQFF	TGTGCCTGGGACCGGAGCGGGAACGATGAGCAGTTCTTC
TRBJ1-2	NA	TRBV6-5	NA	CASSTGTPYGYTF	TGTGCCAGCTCGACGGGGACACCCTATGGCTACACCTTC
TRBJ2-1	NA	TRBV19	TRBD1	CASSIGDSSYNEQFF	TGTGCCAGTAGTATAGGGGACAGCTCCTACAATGAGCAGTTCTTC
TRBJ1-3	NA	TRBV5-1	NA	CASSLGPQNTIYF	TGCGCCAGCAGCTTGGGCCCCCAAAACACCATATATTTT
TRBJ1-1	NA	TRBV5-6	TRBD1	CASRPGQGNTEAFF	TGTGCCAGCAGACCCGGACAGGGAAACACTGAAGCTTTCTTT
TRBJ2-7	NA	TRBV30	NA	CAWRVLFTYEQYF	TGTGCCTGGAGGGTACTTTTTACCTACGAGCAGTACTTC
TRBJ1-2	NA	TRBV28	TRBD1	CASSRYRGGGQVNYGYTF	TGTGCCAGCAGCCGTTATAGAGGGGGGGGACAGGTAAACTATGGCTACACCTTC
TRBJ1-1	NA	TRBV19	NA	CASSGVPNTEAFF	TGTGCCAGTAGTGGAGTACCGAACACTGAAGCTTTCTTT
TRBJ2-1	NA	TRBV5-1	TRBD2	CASSLATGGGSYNEQFF	TGCGCCAGCAGCCTAGCGACGGGAGGGGGTTCCTACAATGAGCAGTTCTTC
TRBJ1-6	NA	TRBV27	NA	CASRGSSYNSPLHF	TGTGCCAGCAGGGGGAGCTCCTATAATTCACCCCTCCACTTT